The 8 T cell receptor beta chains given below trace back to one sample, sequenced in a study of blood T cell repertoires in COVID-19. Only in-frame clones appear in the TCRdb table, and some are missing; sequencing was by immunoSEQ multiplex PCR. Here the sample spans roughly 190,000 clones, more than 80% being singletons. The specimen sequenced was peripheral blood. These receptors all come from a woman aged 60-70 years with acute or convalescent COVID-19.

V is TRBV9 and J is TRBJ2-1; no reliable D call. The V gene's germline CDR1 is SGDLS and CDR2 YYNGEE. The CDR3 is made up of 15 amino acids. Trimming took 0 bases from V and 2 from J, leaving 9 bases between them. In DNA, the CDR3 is TGTGCCAGCAGCGTAGACGCCAGTCCCTACAATGAGCAGTTCTTC. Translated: CASSVDASPYNEQFF.

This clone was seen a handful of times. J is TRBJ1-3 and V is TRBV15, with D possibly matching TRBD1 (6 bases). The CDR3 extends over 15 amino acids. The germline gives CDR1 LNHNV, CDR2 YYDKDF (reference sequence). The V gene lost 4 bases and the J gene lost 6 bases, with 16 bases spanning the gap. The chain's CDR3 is CATSNLSPGANTIYF. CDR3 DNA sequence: TGTGCCACCAGCAATTTGTCCCCAGGGGCAAACACCATATATTTT.

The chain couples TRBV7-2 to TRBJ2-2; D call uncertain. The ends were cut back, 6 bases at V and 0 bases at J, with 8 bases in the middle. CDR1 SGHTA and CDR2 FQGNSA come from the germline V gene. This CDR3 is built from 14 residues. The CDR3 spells CASRRLANTGELFF. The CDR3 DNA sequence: TGTGCCAGCAGGAGACTGGCGAACACCGGGGAGCTGTTTTTT. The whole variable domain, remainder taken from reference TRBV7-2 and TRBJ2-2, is GAGVSQSPSNKVTEKGKDVELRCDPISGHTALYWYRQSLGQGLEFLIYFQGNSAPDKSGLPSDRFSAERTGGSVSTLTIQRTQQEDSAVYLCASRRLANTGELFFGEGSRLTVL.

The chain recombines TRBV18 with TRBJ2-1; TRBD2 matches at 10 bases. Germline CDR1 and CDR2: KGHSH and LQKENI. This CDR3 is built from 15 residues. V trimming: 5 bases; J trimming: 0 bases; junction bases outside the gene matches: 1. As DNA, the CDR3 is TGTGCCAGCTCAAGGACTAGCGGCTCCTACAATGAGCAGTTCTTC. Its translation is CASSRTSGSYNEQFF.

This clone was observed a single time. The CDR3 region is CASRGKGRADEAFF. CDR3 bases: TGTGCCAGTAGGGGAAAGGGCAGGGCCGATGAAGCTTTCTTT. The chain joins TRBV19 to TRBJ1-1, with D possibly TRBD1 on 5 matching bases. Germline V gene data show CDR1 as LNHDA and CDR2 as SQIVND (reference sequence). The CDR3 spans 14 residues. V was clipped by 6 bases and J by 7 bases, with 18 bases between them.

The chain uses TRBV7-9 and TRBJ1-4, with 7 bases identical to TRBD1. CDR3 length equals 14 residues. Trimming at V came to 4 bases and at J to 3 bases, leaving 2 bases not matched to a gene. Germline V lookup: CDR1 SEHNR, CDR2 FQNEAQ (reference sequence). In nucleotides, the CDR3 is TGTGCCAGCAGCTCCAGGGGGGCTAATGAAAAACTGTTTTTT. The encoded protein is CASSSRGANEKLFF.

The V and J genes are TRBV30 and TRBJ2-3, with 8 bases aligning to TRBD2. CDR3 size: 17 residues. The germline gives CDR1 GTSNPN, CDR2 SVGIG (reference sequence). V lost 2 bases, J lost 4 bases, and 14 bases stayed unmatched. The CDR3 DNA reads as TGTGCCTGGAGTCACGCGGGGAGCGGGAGCCTCCCAGATACGCAGTATTTT. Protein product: CAWSHAGSGSLPDTQYF.

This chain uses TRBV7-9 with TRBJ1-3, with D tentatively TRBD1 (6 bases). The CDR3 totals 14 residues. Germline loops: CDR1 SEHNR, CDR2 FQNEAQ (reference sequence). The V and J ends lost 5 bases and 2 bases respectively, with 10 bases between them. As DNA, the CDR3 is TGTGCCAGCAGCGCCGGGACACCTGGAAACACCATATATTTT. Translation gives CASSAGTPGNTIYF.